This TCR beta chain is from a study of cytomegalovirus exposure and HLA in healthy donors. Study context: From donors who were HLA-typed, an early data release held 70 million to 90 million unique TCRs.

A multiplex PCR was run with 60 Vbeta primers and 13 Jbeta primers. Here immunoSEQ multiplex PCR was the method, and the copy in TCRdb shows in-frame clones only, minus some. The sample carries 150,000 or so clones, less than 85% recorded once. Whole-study findings and limits: Most TCR sequences were uncommon, yet certain public TCRs appeared in many donors. Reports showed the classifier diagnosing cytomegalovirus status with high specificity and sensitivity.

To note about this clone: What it binds is not known.

The CDR3 extends over 15 amino acids. Germline V gene data show CDR1 as LNHDA and CDR2 as SQIVND (reference sequence). Trimming removed 0 bases from V and 6 bases from J, with 12 bases in between. The sample consisted of PBMCs. The rearrangement joins TRBV19 to TRBJ2-1, with D possibly being TRBD2 (7 bases). The sequence was collected from a woman between 50 and 59 years old in good health and CMV-seropositive. The CDR3 region is CASSIEQGGGNEQFF. The CDR3 coding sequence is TGTGCCAGTAGTATAGAACAGGGAGGGGGCAATGAGCAGTTCTTC.